This TCR beta chain was sequenced in a study of OX40 agonist ivuxolimab in advanced cancers. Looking at the study overall: Anti-PD-1, anti-PD-L1 or anti-CTLA-4 therapy given earlier was allowed, and over 35% had some.

Measured with immunoSEQ multiplex PCR; TCRdb has only the in-frame clones, and not every one. The table has tens of thousands of clones, around four fifths seen once. V was pared by 2 bases and J by 6 bases, with 10 bases between. The germline gives CDR1 MNHEY, CDR2 SMNVEV (reference sequence). This CDR3 has 14 amino acids. Regarding this clone: As yet, its antigen is unknown.

The study, taken as a whole, reports: Partial responders at 0.1-3.0 mg/kg had among the lowest clonal expansion. CD4+ and CD8+ blood T cells expanded clonally by week 6 at 0.1 to 3.0 mg/kg.

The sample here was CD4+ or CD8+ T cells sorted from blood, taken in a trial of the OX40 agonist ivuxolimab. The TCR was taken from an adult with an advanced solid tumor such as melanoma, head and neck, liver or kidney cancer. This chain connects TRBV27 to TRBJ2-2; D may be TRBD1 or TRBD2 (5 bases each). The CDR3 DNA reads as TGTGCCAGCAGTTTAGAGGGGTTCGCCGGGGAGCTGTTTTTT. Encoded protein: CASSLEGFAGELFF.